The 16 T cell receptor beta chains below all came from one sample that was sequenced in a study of T cell clonality in common variable immunodeficiency. The assay was immunoSEQ multiplex PCR, and TCRdb's table has in-frame clones only and misses some. The sample gives under 50,000 clones, none seen only once, and the top ten clones hold about 5.9%. The sample comprised peripheral blood mononuclear cells. The receptors stem from a person aged 18 to 69 in good health.

This clone was recorded many times. A single base separates this from a much larger clone, so it may be a read error. The read ends 3 residues shy of where the CDR3 ends; the end is completed using the germline J gene. The V call is TRBV10-3, the J call TRBJ1-4, with a tentative D call TRBD1 (5 bases). CDR3 length: 19 residues. CDR1 ENHRY and CDR2 SYGVKD come from the germline V gene. CDR3 DNA (partial): TGTGCCATCCCAGCGGGTGTGAGACTCAGCAGCTCTGGGGCCAACGTA. Translated, it gives CAIPAGVRLSSSGANV. The full CDR3 reads CAIPAGVRLSSSGANVLFF.

This clone was seen ten or more times. The DNA ends 3 residues before the CDR3 does, and the rest of the CDR3 is filled in from the germline J gene. This chain joins TRBV7-9 and TRBJ2-5; D might be TRBD2 (6 bases). Trimming shortened V by 4 bases and J by 7 bases, and 16 bases separated the two germline ends. The germline V gene encodes CDR1 SEHNR and CDR2 FQNEAQ (reference sequence). This CDR3 is built from 14 residues. The covered CDR3 bases are TGTGCCAGCAGCTCCCGGGTTCGGGGGTTGACC. As protein: CASSSRVRGLT. The complete CDR3 reads CASSSRVRGLTQYF.

This clone was seen at least ten times. Germline is not matched at one junction end, which may reflect a read error. Read data end 3 residues before the CDR3 end; the end is taken from the germline J gene. The rearrangement joins TRBV29-1 to TRBJ1-1; no clear D gene. Germline V gene lookup returns CDR1 SQVTM and CDR2 ANQGSEA. The CDR3 sequence is 11 residues long. The CDR3 bases that were read are TGCAGTGTTGCGGTCAACACTGAA. Translating gives CSVAVNTE. The whole CDR3 reads CSVAVNTEAFF.

This clone was detected many times. The CDR3 protein is CASSPGTGPPELFF. CDR3 DNA, as far as it was read: TGCGCCAGCAGCCCGGGGACAGGCCCGCCGGAG. The chain combines TRBV4-1 with TRBJ2-2, with 8 positions matching TRBD1. The read comes to an end 3 residues before the CDR3 does, leaving the germline J gene to fill in the end. CDR1 is MGHRA, CDR2 YSYEKL, per germline. J was trimmed by 10 bases and V by 4 bases; bases with no gene match: 8. This CDR3 region has 14 residues.

This clone appeared many times. The read ends 3 residues shy of where the CDR3 ends; the end is completed using the germline J gene. The chain uses TRBV18 and TRBJ2-7, with TRBD2 as a possible D gene (6 bases). Germline values: CDR1 KGHSH, CDR2 LQKENI. The CDR3 runs 15 residues. V lost 1 base to trimming and J lost 5 bases, with 15 bases between them. CDR3 DNA, as far as it was read: TGTGCCAGCTCACCACTCCCAGGGAGGAGGGACGAG. Encoded protein: CASSPLPGRRDE. The CDR3 reads in full as CASSPLPGRRDEQYF.

In its sample, this clone was seen many times. The read is 3 residues too short to cover the CDR3 end, so that end is filled in from the germline J gene. This rearrangement joins TRBV16 to TRBJ1-1, with D possibly TRBD1 on 6 matching bases. From germline, CDR1 is KGHSY and CDR2 FQNENV. This CDR3 has 15 residues. Trimming stripped 4 bases from V and 1 base from J, with 13 bases between. CDR3 protein: CASSPQQGRNTEAFF. CDR3 DNA (partial): TGTGCCAGCAGCCCGCAACAGGGACGGAACACTGAA.

This clone was observed at least ten times. Coverage ceases 3 residues before the CDR3 finishes, and the germline J gene fills in the end. The chain employs TRBV30 and TRBJ2-3; D is ambiguous. V was cut by 0 bases and J by 0 bases, with 10 bases left in between. The germline CDR1 and CDR2 sequences are GTSNPN and SVGIG (reference sequence). The CDR3 loop spans 15 amino acids. This CDR3 reads CAWSVRAISTDTQYF. Partial CDR3 DNA: TGTGCCTGGAGTGTCCGAGCTATCAGCACAGATACG.

This clone has just a few counts. A far larger clone is one nucleotide away, so this likely arose from a read error. From the germline J gene comes the end of the CDR3, since the read stops 3 residues before it. The chain carries TRBV19 and TRBJ2-5; 12 nucleotides agree with TRBD1. This CDR3 is 16 amino acids long. Germline-derived CDR1 and CDR2 are LNHDA and SQIVND (reference sequence). The V and J ends lost 10 bases and 5 bases, in that order; junction bases with no gene match: 14. The CDR3 here is CAIKKNRGTGGETQYF. CDR3 bases read: TGTGCCATCAAAAAAAACAGAGGGACAGGGGGCGAGACC.

Turning to this clone: The sequenced fragment ends 3 residues before the CDR3 boundary, so the rest is inferred from the germline J gene. V and J are TRBV30 and TRBJ1-3; 8 bases are shared with TRBD1. The V gene's germline CDR1 is GTSNPN and CDR2 SVGIG (reference sequence). Losses at the gene ends were 2 bases for V and 3 bases for J; bases not matched to a gene: 6. CDR3 length equals 15 residues. CDR3 bases read: TGTGCCTGGAGTCGGGACAGGAGTTATGGAAACACC. This codes for CAWSRDRSYGNT. The CDR3, in full, reads CAWSRDRSYGNTIYF.

This clone was seen repeatedly, ten times or more. The CDR3 is cut off 3 residues early in the read; its end comes from the germline J gene. This sequence joins TRBV19 and TRBJ1-4; possible D gene TRBD1, 5 bases. With 0 bases removed from V and 7 bases from J, the gap between germline ends came to 12 bases. The germline V gene encodes CDR1 LNHDA and CDR2 SQIVND (reference sequence). The CDR3 loop spans 15 amino acids. CDR3 bases read: TGTGCCAGTAGTATAGATGGCCGGAGGGGTGAAAAA. Amino acid sequence: CASSIDGRRGEK. The whole CDR3 region reads CASSIDGRRGEKLFF. Using reference TRBV19 and TRBJ1-4 for the parts outside the CDR3, the full variable domain is DGGITQSPKYLFRKEGQNVTLSCEQNLNHDAMYWYRQDPGQGLRLIYYSQIVNDFQKGDIAEGYSVSREKKESFPLTVTSAQKNPTAFYLCASSIDGRRGEKLFFGSGTQLSVL.

This clone occurred many times. CDR3 DNA (partial): TGTGCCATCAGCGTTACAGGGGAAAAA. This gives the protein CAISVTGEK. From start to end, the CDR3 is CAISVTGEKLFF. J is TRBJ1-4 and V is TRBV10-3, with TRBD1 as a possible D gene (6 bases). From the germline J gene comes the end of the CDR3, since the read stops 3 residues before it. The CDR3 is made up of 12 amino acids. The V end lost 6 bases, the J end lost 8 bases, and 10 bases lay between the germline ends. The germline CDR1 and CDR2 sequences are ENHRY and SYGVKD.

This clone was seen repeatedly, ten times or more. Read sequence stops 3 residues before the CDR3 end, and the germline J gene provides the missing end. The chain employs TRBV6-2 or TRBV6-3 and TRBJ1-1; D may be TRBD1 (6 bases). This CDR3 is 17 amino acids long. The germline V gene encodes CDR1 MNHEY and CDR2 SVGEGT. V shed 6 bases and J shed 1 base, with 21 bases lying between them. CDR3 sequence reads: CASSRNTGGRTNTEAFF. The sequenced part of the CDR3 DNA is TGTGCCAGCAGCCGTAATACGGGGGGCAGAACGAACACTGAA.

This clone was recorded at least ten times. Sequencing ends 3 residues short of the CDR3 end; the germline J gene provides the rest. The rearrangement joins TRBV12-3 or TRBV12-4 to TRBJ2-1; tentatively, D is TRBD2 (6 bases). V was cut by 2 bases and J by 8 bases, with 13 bases left in between. This CDR3 contains 14 residues. The CDR3: CASSLWGVGDEQFF. Incomplete CDR3 DNA: TGTGCCAGCAGTTTATGGGGGGTAGGCGATGAG.

This clone was counted ten times or more. With the read ending 3 residues before the CDR3 end, the germline J gene is used to fill in that end. J is TRBJ2-7 and V is TRBV10-2; 7 positions agree with TRBD1. This CDR3 has 14 amino acids. Germline trimming cut 4 bases from V and 0 bases from J; bases unmatched to any gene: 3. Germline lookup yields CDR1 WSHSY and CDR2 SAAADI. The sequenced CDR3 bases are TGCGCCAGCAGTGGACGGGACAGCTCCTACGAG. Protein product: CASSGRDSSYE. The entire CDR3 protein reads CASSGRDSSYEQYF.

This clone has ten or more counts. From the germline J gene comes the end of the CDR3, since the read stops 3 residues before it. The J gene is TRBJ1-2, the V gene TRBV5-1, with 8 bases matching TRBD1. Unmatched junction bases numbered 1, after V lost 3 bases and J lost 3 bases. This CDR3 has 13 amino acids. Looked up from germline, CDR1 is SGHRS and CDR2 is YFSETQ. CDR3 DNA, as far as it was read: TGCGCCAGCAGCTCAGGGGGCGACTATGGC. Protein sequence: CASSSGGDYG. The whole CDR3 is CASSSGGDYGYTF.

Details on this clone: The read halts 3 residues ahead of the CDR3 end, with the missing end drawn from the germline J gene. The chain recombines TRBV7-9 with TRBJ1-2; D not certain. Germline assignment: CDR1 SEHNR and CDR2 FQNEAQ (reference sequence). The CDR3 contains 13 residues. The part of the CDR3 DNA that was read is TGTGCCAGCAGCTTAGGCAGGATTGGAGAC. This gives the protein CASSLGRIGD. The whole CDR3 protein is CASSLGRIGDYTF.